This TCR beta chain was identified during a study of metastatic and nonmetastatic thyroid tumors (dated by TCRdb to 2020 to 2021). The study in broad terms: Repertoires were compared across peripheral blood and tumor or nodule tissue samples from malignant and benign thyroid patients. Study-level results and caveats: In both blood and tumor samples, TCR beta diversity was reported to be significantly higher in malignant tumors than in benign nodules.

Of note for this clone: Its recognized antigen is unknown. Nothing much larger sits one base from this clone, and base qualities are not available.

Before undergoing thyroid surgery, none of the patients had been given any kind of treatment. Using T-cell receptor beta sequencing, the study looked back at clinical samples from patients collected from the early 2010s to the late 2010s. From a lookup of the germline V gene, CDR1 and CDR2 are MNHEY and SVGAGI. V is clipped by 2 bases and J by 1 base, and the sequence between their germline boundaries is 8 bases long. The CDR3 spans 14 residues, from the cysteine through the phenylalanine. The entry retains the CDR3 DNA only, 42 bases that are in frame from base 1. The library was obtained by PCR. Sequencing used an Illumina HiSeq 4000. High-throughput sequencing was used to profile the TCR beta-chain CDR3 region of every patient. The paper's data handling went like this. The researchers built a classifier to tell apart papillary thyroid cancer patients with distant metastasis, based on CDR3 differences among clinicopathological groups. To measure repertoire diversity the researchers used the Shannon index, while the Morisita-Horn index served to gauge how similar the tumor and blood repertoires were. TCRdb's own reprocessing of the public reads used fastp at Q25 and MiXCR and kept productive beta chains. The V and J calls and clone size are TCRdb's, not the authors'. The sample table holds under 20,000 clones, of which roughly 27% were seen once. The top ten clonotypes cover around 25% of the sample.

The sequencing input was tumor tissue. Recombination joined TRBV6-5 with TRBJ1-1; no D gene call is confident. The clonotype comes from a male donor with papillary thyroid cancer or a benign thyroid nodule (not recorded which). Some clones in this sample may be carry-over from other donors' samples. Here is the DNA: TGTGCCAGCAGTTACGGTGGGGAGAACACTGAAGCTTTCTTT. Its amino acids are CASSYGGENTEAFF.